The source of this T cell receptor beta chain is a study of OX40 agonist ivuxolimab in advanced cancers. This CDR3 is built from 16 residues. Germline CDR1 SEHNR, CDR2 FQNEAQ (reference sequence). Trimming removed 6 bases from V and 7 bases from J; junction bases left unmatched: 9. Sequencing was performed with immunoSEQ multiplex PCR; in TCRdb, only in-frame clones are kept and a portion is missing. The sample has tens of thousands of clones, about nine tenths seen once. This specimen was CD4+ or CD8+ T cells sorted from blood, taken in a trial of the OX40 agonist ivuxolimab. The TCR sequence derives from an adult with an advanced solid tumor such as melanoma, head and neck, liver or kidney cancer. This chain uses TRBV7-9 with TRBJ2-1; 13 nucleotides line up with TRBD2. The CDR3 loop is CASRSGTSGRDNEQFF. The CDR3, as DNA: TGTGCCAGCAGGTCGGGCACTAGCGGGAGGGATAATGAGCAGTTCTTC. Full variable domain (missing parts from reference TRBV7-9 and TRBJ2-1): DTGVSQNPRHKITKRGQNVTFRCDPISEHNRLYWYRQTLGQGPEFLTYFQNEAQLEKSRLLSDRFSAERPKGSFSTLEIQRTEQGDSAMYLCASRSGTSGRDNEQFFGPGTRLTVL.